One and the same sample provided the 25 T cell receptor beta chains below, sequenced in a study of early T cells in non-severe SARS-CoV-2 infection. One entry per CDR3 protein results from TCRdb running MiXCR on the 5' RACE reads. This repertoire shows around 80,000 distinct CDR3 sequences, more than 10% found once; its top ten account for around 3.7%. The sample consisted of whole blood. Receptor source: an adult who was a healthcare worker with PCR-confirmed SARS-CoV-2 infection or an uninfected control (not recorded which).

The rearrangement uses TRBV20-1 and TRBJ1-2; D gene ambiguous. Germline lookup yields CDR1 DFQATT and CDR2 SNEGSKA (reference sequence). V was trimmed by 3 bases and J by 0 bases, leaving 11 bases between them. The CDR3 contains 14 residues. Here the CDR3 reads CSASPISANYGYTF. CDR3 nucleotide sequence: TGCAGTGCTAGTCCGATTTCGGCTAACTATGGCTACACCTTC.

The CDR3, as DNA: TGCAGTGCTTTCCCGGGACTAGCGAACAATGAGCAGTTCTTC. As protein: CSAFPGLANNEQFF. This chain uses TRBV20-1 with TRBJ2-1; 10 nucleotides align to TRBD2. The CDR3 is 14 amino acids. Germline CDR1 is DFQATT and CDR2 is SNEGSKA (reference sequence). V shed 5 bases, J shed 5 bases, and the junction held 6 bases outside the gene matches.

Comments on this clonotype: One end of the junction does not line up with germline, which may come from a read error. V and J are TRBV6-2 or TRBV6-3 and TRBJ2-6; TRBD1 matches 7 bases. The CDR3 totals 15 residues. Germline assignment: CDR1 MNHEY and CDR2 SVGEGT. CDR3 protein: CASTPSGTGANILTF. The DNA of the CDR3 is TGTGCCAGCACCCCGTCGGGTACAGGGGCCAACATCCTGACTTTC.

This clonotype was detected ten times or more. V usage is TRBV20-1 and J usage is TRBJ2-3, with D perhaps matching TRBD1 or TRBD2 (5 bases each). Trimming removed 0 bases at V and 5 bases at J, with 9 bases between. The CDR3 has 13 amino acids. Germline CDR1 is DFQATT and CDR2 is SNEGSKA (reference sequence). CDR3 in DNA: TGCAGTGCTAGAGAGGGACCGGTAGATACGCAGTATTTT. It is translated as CSAREGPVDTQYF.

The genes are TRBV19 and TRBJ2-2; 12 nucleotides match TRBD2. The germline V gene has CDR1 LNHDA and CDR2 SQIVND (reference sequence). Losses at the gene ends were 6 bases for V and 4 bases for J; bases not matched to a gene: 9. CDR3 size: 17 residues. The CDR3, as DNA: TGTGCCAGTAGGGCTAGCGGGAGGGTCGTTGGCACCGGGGAGCTGTTTTTT. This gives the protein CASRASGRVVGTGELFF.

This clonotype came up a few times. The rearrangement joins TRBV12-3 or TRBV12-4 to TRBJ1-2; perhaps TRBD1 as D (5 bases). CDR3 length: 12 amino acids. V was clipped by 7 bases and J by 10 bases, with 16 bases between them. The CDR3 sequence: CASTKAQGDYTF. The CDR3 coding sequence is TGTGCCAGCACCAAAGCCCAGGGTGACTACACCTTC.

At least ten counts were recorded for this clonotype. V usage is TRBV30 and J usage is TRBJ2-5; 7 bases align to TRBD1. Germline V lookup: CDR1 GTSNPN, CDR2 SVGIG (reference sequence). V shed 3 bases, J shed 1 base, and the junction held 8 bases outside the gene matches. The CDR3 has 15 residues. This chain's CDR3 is CAWSRGDSTQETQYF. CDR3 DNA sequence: TGTGCCTGGAGCAGAGGGGACAGTACCCAAGAGACCCAGTACTTC.

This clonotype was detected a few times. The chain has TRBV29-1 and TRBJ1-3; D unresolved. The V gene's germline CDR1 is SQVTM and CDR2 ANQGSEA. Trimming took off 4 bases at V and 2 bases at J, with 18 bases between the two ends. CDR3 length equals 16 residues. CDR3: CSVGEGRPGPGNTIYF. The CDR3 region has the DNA TGCAGCGTTGGGGAGGGTCGCCCGGGCCCTGGAAACACCATATATTTT. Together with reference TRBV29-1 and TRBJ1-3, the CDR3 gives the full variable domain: SAVISQKPSRDICQRGTSLTIQCQVDSQVTMMFWYRQQPGQSLTLIATANQGSEATYESGFVIDKFPISRPNLTFSTLTVSNMSPEDSSIYLCSVGEGRPGPGNTIYFGEGSWLTVV.

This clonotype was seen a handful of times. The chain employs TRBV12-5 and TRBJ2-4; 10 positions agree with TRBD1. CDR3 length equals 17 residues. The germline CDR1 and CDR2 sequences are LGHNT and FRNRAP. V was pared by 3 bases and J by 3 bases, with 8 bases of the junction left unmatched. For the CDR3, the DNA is TGTGCTAGTGGTTTCCCGGGACAGGGGCACAGCAAAAACATTCAGTACTTC. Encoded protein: CASGFPGQGHSKNIQYF. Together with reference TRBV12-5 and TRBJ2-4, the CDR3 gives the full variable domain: DARVTQTPRHKVTEMGQEVTMRCQPILGHNTVFWYRQTMMQGLELLAYFRNRAPLDDSGMPKDRFSAEMPDATLATLKIQPSEPRDSAVYFCASGFPGQGHSKNIQYFGAGTRLSVL.

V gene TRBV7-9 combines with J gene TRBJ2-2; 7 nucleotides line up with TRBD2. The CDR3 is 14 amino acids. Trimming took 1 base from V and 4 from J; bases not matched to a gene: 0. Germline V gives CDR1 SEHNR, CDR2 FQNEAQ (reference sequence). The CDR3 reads CASSLGGGTGELFF. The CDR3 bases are TGTGCCAGCAGCTTAGGCGGGGGCACCGGGGAGCTGTTTTTT.

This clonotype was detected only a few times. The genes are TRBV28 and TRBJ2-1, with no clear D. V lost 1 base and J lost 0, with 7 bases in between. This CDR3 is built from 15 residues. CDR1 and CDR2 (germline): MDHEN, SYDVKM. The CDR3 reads CASSLFTSSYNEQFF. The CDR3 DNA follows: TGTGCCAGCAGTTTATTCACGAGCTCCTACAATGAGCAGTTCTTC.

The CDR3 nucleotides read TGTGCCAGCAGCTTGGGTCCGCGGTACGAGCAGTACTTC. This translates into CASSLGPRYEQYF. The V and J genes are TRBV11-3 and TRBJ2-7; D unclear. The germline V gene encodes CDR1 SGHNT and CDR2 YENEEA. Trimming removed 3 bases at V and 4 bases at J, with 10 bases between. This CDR3 comprises 13 residues.

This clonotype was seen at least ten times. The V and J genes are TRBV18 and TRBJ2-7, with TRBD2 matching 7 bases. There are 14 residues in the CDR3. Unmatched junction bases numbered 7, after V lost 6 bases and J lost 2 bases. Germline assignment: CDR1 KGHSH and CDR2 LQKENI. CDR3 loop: CASSLGAGTYEQYF. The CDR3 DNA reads TGTGCCAGCTCCCTCGGAGCGGGGACCTACGAGCAGTACTTC.

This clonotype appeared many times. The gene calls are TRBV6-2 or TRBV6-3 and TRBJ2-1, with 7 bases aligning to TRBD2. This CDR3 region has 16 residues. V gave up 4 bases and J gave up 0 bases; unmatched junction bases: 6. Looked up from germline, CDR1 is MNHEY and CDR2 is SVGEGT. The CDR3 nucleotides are TGTGCCAGCAGTTCCAGACTAGCCAGCTCCTACAATGAGCAGTTCTTC. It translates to CASSSRLASSYNEQFF.

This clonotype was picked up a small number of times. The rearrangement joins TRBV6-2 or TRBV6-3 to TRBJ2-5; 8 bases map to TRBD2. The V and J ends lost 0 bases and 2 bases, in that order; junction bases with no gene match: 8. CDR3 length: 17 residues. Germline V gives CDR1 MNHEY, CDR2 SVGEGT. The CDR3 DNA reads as TGTGCCAGCAGTTACTCGGCTAGCGGGTTGGGACAAGAGACCCAGTACTTC. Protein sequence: CASSYSASGLGQETQYF.

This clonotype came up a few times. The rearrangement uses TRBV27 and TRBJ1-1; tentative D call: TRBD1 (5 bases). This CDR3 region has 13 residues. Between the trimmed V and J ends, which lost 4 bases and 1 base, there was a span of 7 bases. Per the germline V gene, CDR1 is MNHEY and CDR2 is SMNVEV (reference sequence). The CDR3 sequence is CASSYQGNTEAFF. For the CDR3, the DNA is TGTGCCAGCAGTTACCAGGGGAACACTGAAGCTTTCTTT.

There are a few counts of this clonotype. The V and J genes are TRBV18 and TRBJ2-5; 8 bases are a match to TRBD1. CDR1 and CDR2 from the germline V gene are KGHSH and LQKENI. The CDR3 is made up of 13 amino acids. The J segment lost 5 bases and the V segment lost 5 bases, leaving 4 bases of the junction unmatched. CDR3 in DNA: TGTGCCAGCTCATTGGACAGGGTTGAGACCCAGTACTTC. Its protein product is CASSLDRVETQYF.

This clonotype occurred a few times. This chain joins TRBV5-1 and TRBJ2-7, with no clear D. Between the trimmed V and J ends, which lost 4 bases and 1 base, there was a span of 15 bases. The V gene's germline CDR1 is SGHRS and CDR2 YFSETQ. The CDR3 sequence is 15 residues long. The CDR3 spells CASSGRNVGSYEQYF. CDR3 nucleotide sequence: TGCGCCAGCAGCGGCCGGAACGTTGGGTCCTACGAGCAGTACTTC. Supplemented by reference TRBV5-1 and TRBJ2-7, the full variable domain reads KAGVTQTPRYLIKTRGQQVTLSCSPISGHRSVSWYQQTPGQGLQFLFEYFSETQRNKGNFPGRFSGRQFSNSRSEMNVSTLELGDSALYLCASSGRNVGSYEQYFGPGTRLTVT.

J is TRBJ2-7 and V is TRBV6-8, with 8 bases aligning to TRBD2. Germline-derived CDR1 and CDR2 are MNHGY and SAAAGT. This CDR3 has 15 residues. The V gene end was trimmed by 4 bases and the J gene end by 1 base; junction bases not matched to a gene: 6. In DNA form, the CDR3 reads TGTGCCAGCAGTTCCAGACTAGCGTATTCCTACGAGCAGTACTTC. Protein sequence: CASSSRLAYSYEQYF.

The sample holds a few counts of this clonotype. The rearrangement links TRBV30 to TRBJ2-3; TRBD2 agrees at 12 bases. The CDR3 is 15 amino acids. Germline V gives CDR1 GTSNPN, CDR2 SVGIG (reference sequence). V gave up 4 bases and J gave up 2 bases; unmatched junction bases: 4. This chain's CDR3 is CAWTSGRAFTDTQYF. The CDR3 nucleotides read TGTGCCTGGACTAGCGGGAGGGCCTTCACAGATACGCAGTATTTT.

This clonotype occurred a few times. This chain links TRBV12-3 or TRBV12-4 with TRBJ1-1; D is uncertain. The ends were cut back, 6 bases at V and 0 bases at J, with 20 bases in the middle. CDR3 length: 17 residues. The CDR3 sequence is CASSNPAGFGMNTEAFF. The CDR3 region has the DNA TGTGCCAGCAGCAACCCCGCGGGTTTCGGCATGAACACTGAAGCTTTCTTT.

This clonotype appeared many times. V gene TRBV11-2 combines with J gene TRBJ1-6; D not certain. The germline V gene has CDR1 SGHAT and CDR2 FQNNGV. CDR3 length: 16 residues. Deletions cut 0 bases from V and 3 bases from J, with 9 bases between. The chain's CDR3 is CASSLDLNSYNSPLHF. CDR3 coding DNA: TGTGCCAGCAGCTTAGATCTAAACAGCTATAATTCACCCCTCCACTTT. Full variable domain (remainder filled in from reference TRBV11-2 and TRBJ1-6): EAGVAQSPRYKIIEKRQSVAFWCNPISGHATLYWYQQILGQGPKLLIQFQNNGVVDDSQLPKDRFSAERLKGVDSTLKIQPAKLEDSAVYLCASSLDLNSYNSPLHFGNGTRLTVT.

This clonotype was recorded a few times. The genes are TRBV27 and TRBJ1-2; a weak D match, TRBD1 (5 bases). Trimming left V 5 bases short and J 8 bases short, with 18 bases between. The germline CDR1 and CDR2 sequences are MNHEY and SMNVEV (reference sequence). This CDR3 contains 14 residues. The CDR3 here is CASSPSGTSLGYTF. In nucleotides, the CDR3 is TGTGCCAGCAGTCCCAGCGGGACCAGCCTGGGCTACACCTTC.

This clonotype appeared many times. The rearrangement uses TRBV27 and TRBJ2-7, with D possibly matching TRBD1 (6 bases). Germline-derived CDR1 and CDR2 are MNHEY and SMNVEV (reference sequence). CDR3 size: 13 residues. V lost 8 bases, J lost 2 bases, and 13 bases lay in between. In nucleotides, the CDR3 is TGTGCCAGCGGTGGGGGCGGAGCCTACGAGCAGTACTTC. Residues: CASGGGGAYEQYF.

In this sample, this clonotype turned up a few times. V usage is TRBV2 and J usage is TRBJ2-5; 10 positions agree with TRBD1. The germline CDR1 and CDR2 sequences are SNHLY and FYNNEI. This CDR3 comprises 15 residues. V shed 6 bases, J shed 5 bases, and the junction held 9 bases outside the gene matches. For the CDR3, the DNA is TGTGCCAGCAGATCGACAGGGGGCGCGAGGGAGACCCAGTACTTC. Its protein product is CASRSTGGARETQYF.